These T cell receptor beta chains were read from a single sample in a study of blood T cells in healthy people across ages. TCRdb used MiXCR to reprocess the 5' RACE reads, holding one entry per CDR3 protein. Among about a million distinct CDR3 sequences, around 54% were seen once, and the ten largest hold around 21%. Sequenced: blood. The source is a woman in her sixties in good health. The CDR3 runs from the conserved cysteine through the conserved F or W. The D gene is left open where the match is weak.

len: 15; d_gene: TRBD1; v_gene: TRBV12-3/TRBV12-4; CDR3aa: CASSRTGQGAHEQYF
len: 12; d_gene: .; v_gene: TRBV20-1; CDR3aa: CSARKSGDTQYF
len: 16; d_gene: TRBD1; v_gene: TRBV5-6; CDR3aa: CASSLGSGGLPTEAFF
len: 17; d_gene: TRBD2; v_gene: TRBV28; CDR3aa: CASSSLLLAEAGDTQYF
len: 15; d_gene: .; v_gene: TRBV11-2; CDR3aa: CASSLDQGSYNELFF
len: 12; d_gene: .; v_gene: TRBV12-3/TRBV12-4; CDR3aa: CAITGLRAGYTF
len: 13; d_gene: TRBD1; v_gene: TRBV30; CDR3aa: CAWGTGSVQPQHF
len: 15; d_gene: .; v_gene: TRBV27; CDR3aa: CASSPGDGGTDTQYF
len: 15; d_gene: TRBD2; v_gene: TRBV10-3; CDR3aa: CAISSAGGSYNEQFF
len: 15; d_gene: .; v_gene: TRBV4-2; CDR3aa: CASSQAWGNQETQYF
len: 15; d_gene: .; v_gene: TRBV7-2; CDR3aa: CASSPVSGSHNEQFF
len: 15; d_gene: .; v_gene: TRBV7-9; CDR3aa: CASSQQPVHGETQYF
len: 14; d_gene: TRBD1; v_gene: TRBV20-1; CDR3aa: CSAQTGLDRQPQHF
len: 13; d_gene: .; v_gene: TRBV4-2; CDR3aa: CASSQQQGHEQYF
len: 17; d_gene: TRBD2; v_gene: TRBV7-9; CDR3aa: CASSSTLAGSSYNEQFF
len: 14; d_gene: .; v_gene: TRBV27; CDR3aa: CASSATSFAGELFF
len: 13; d_gene: .; v_gene: TRBV20-1; CDR3aa: CSAREGNTYEQYF
len: 13; d_gene: .; v_gene: TRBV11-2; CDR3aa: CASSSAGLPEAFF
len: 11; d_gene: TRBD1; v_gene: TRBV29-1; CDR3aa: CSVLTGGEAFF
len: 14; d_gene: TRBD2; v_gene: TRBV29-1; CDR3aa: CSVGLAGGRYEQYF
len: 14; d_gene: TRBD1; v_gene: TRBV20-1; CDR3aa: CSATWTGQKNIQYF
len: 12; d_gene: TRBD2; v_gene: TRBV20-1; CDR3aa: CSAIKAGYEQYF
len: 16; d_gene: TRBD1; v_gene: TRBV7-2; CDR3aa: CASSPPDRGPWNEQFF
len: 15; d_gene: TRBD1; v_gene: TRBV7-6; CDR3aa: CASRNTGQGSYEQYF
len: 13; d_gene: TRBD2; v_gene: TRBV29-1; CDR3aa: CSWWEGGPVGQYF
len: 12; d_gene: .; v_gene: TRBV6-2/TRBV6-3; CDR3aa: CASGGNNYGYTF
len: 13; d_gene: TRBD1; v_gene: TRBV5-1; CDR3aa: CASSTYSGTGLFF
len: 16; d_gene: TRBD2; v_gene: TRBV28; CDR3aa: CASSAGLAGVGDTQYF
len: 13; d_gene: .; v_gene: TRBV6-2/TRBV6-3; CDR3aa: CASTGHNGKTQFF
len: 15; d_gene: TRBD2; v_gene: TRBV13; CDR3aa: CASSEGLADYNEQFF
len: 14; d_gene: .; v_gene: TRBV12-3/TRBV12-4; CDR3aa: CASSMTGSTDTQYF
len: 12; d_gene: .; v_gene: TRBV7-9; CDR3aa: CASSFLGGGYTF
len: 12; d_gene: TRBD1; v_gene: TRBV20-1; CDR3aa: CSAATGVIEQYF
len: 14; d_gene: TRBD1; v_gene: TRBV5-8; CDR3aa: CASSNYRGGEKLFF
len: 15; d_gene: .; v_gene: TRBV4-3; CDR3aa: CASSQAWGWLETQYF
len: 12; d_gene: .; v_gene: TRBV15; CDR3aa: CAASRSGIGYTF
len: 13; d_gene: .; v_gene: TRBV12-3/TRBV12-4; CDR3aa: CASRTSFYYEQYF
len: 20; d_gene: TRBD2; v_gene: TRBV5-1; CDR3aa: CASSPAPPGLAVANTGELFF
len: 12; d_gene: .; v_gene: TRBV11-2; CDR3aa: CASSPRGGVLTF
len: 12; d_gene: TRBD1; v_gene: TRBV28; CDR3aa: CAIQGADQPQHF
len: 12; d_gene: TRBD2; v_gene: TRBV10-3; CDR3aa: CASSGLADEQYF
len: 15; d_gene: .; v_gene: TRBV20-1; CDR3aa: CSARGSGVSNEKLFF
len: 15; d_gene: .; v_gene: TRBV6-1; CDR3aa: CASSELVRGTDTQYF
len: 17; d_gene: TRBD1; v_gene: TRBV2; CDR3aa: CASLGPGGGGAKNIQYF
len: 11; d_gene: .; v_gene: TRBV20-1; CDR3aa: CSADDAYEQYF
len: 20; d_gene: TRBD2; v_gene: TRBV28; CDR3aa: CASSPRGGRALGRKGETQYF
len: 12; d_gene: .; v_gene: TRBV9; CDR3aa: CASSVGADTQYF
len: 17; d_gene: TRBD2; v_gene: TRBV7-9; CDR3aa: CASSSLMTSGPNNEQYF
len: 14; d_gene: .; v_gene: TRBV12-3/TRBV12-4; CDR3aa: CASSLWVGAYEQYF